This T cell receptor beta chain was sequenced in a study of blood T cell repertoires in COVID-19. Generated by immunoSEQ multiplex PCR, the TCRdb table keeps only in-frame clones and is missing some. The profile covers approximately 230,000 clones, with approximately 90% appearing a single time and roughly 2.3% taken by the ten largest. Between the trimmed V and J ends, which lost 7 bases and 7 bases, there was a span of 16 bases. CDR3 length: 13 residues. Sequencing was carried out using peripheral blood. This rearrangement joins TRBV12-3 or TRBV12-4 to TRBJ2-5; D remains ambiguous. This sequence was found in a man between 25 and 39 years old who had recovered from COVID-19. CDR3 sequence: CASTKTGSGTQYF. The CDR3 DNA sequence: TGTGCCAGCACCAAAACCGGGTCGGGGACCCAGTACTTC.